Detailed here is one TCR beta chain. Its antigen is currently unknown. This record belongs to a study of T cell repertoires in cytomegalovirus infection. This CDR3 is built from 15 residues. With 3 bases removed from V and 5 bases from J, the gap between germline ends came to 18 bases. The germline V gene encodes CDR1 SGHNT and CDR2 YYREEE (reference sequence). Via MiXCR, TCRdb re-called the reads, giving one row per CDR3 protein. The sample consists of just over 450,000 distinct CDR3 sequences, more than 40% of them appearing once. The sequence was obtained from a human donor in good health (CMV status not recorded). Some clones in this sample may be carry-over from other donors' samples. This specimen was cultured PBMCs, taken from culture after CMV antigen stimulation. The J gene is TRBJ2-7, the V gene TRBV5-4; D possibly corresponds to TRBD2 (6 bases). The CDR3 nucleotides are TGTGCCAGCAGCTCCGGCCACGGCAGGGAGGACGAGCAGTACTTC. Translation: CASSSGHGREDEQYF.